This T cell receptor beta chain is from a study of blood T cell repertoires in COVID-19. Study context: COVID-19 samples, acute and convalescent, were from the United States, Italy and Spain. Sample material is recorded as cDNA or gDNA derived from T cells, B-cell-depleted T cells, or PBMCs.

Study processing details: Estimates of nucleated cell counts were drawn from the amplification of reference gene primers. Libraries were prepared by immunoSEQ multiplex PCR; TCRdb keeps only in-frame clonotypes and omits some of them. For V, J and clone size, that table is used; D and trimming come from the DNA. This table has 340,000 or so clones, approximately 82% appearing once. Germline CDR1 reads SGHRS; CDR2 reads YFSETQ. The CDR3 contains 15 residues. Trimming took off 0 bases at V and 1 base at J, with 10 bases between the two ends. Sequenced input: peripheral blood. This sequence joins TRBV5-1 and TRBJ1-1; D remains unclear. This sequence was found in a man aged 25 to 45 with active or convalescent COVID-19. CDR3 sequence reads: CASSLAGRANTEAFF. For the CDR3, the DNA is TGCGCCAGCAGCTTGGCAGGCAGAGCGAACACTGAAGCTTTCTTT.